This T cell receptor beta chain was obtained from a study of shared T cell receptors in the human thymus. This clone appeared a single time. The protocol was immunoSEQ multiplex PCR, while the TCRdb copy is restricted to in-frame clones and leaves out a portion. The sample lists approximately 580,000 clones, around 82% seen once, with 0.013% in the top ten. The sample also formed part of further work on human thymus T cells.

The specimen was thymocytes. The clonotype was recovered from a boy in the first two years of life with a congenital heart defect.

CDR3 in DNA: TGTGCCAGCAGTTCCGATCCCGGCGGGAGCTCCTACAATGAGCAGTTCTTC. Protein: CASSSDPGGSSYNEQFF. The chain is built from TRBV27 and TRBJ2-1, with 7 bases matching TRBD2. Looked up from germline, CDR1 is MNHEY and CDR2 is SMNVEV (reference sequence). V lost 4 bases to trimming and J lost 0 bases; unmatched junction nucleotides: 9. The CDR3 sequence is 17 residues long.